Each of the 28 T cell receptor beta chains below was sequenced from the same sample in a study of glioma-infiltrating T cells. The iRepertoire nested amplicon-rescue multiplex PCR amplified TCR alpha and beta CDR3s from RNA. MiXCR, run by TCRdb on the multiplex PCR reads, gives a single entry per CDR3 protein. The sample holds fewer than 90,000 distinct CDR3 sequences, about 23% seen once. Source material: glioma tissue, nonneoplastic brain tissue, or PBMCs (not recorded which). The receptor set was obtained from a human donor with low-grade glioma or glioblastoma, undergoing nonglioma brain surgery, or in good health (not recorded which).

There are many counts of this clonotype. The CDR3: CASSRDFPPQHF. The DNA of the CDR3 is TGTGCCAGCAGCAGGGACTTTCCGCCCCAGCATTTT. The rearrangement uses TRBV7-2 and TRBJ1-5, with D tentatively TRBD1 (5 bases). Trimming took off 5 bases at V and 9 bases at J, with 11 bases between the two ends. CDR3 length: 12 amino acids. CDR1 and CDR2 from the germline V gene are SGHTA and FQGNSA.

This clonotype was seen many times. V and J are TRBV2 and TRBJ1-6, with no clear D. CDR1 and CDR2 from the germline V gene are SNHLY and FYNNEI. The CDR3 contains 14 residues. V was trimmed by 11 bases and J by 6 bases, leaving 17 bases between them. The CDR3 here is CAGREQSVNSPLHF. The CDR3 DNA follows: TGTGCCGGACGGGAGCAATCGGTTAATTCACCCCTCCACTTT.

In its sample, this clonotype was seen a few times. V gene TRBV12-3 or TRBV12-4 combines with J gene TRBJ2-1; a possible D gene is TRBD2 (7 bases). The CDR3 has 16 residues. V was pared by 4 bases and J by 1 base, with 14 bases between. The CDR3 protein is CASSSPGEGSYNEQFF. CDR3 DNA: TGTGCCAGCAGTTCTCCAGGGGAGGGGTCCTACAATGAGCAGTTCTTC.

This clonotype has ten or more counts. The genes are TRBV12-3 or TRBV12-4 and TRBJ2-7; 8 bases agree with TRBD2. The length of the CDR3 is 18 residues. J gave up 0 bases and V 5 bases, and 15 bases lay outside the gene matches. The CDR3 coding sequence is TGTGCCAGCAGTGGTCGACTTCGAAGGAGCGGGAGCTCCTACGAGCAGTACTTC. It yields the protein CASSGRLRRSGSSYEQYF.

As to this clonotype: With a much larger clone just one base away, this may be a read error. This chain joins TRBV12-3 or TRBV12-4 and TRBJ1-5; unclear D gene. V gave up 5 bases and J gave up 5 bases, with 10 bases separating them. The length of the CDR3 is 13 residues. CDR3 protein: CASSVTWYQPQHF. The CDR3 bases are TGTGCCAGCAGTGTTACGTGGTATCAGCCCCAGCATTTT.

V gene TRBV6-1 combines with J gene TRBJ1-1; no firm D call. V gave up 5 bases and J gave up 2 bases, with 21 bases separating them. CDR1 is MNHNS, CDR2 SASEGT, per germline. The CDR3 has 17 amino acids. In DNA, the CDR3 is TGTGCCAGCAGTCCGCCCCTCAAACAGTCCCTTAACACTGAAGCTTTCTTT. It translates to CASSPPLKQSLNTEAFF.

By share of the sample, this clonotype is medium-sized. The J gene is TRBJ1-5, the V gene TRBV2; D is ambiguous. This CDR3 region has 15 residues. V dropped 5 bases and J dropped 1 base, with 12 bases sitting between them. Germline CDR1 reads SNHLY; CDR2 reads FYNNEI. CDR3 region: CASSRQARSNQPQHF. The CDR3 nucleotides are TGTGCCAGCAGTCGCCAGGCACGGAGCAATCAGCCCCAGCATTTT. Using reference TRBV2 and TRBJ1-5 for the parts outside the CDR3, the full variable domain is EPEVTQTPSHQVTQMGQEVILRCVPISNHLYFYWYRQILGQKVEFLVSFYNNEISEKSEIFDDQFSVERPDGSNFTLKIRSTKLEDSAMYFCASSRQARSNQPQHFGDGTRLSIL.

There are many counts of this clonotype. The CDR3 reads CASSLRLAGVLGETQYF. For the CDR3, the DNA is TGTGCCAGCAGTTTGAGACTAGCGGGGGTGTTAGGAGAGACCCAGTACTTC. The genes are TRBV28 and TRBJ2-5, with TRBD2 matching over 12 bases. The V segment lost 3 bases and the J segment 4 bases; nucleotides outside the gene matches: 9. Germline CDR1 reads MDHEN; CDR2 reads SYDVKM. There are 17 residues in the CDR3.

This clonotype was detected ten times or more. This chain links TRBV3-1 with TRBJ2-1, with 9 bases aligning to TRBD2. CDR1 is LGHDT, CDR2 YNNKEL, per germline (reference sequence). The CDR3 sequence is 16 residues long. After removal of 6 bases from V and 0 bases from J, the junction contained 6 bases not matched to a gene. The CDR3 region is CASRPLSGSSYNEQFF. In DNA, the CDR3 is TGTGCCAGCAGGCCCCTTAGCGGGAGCTCCTACAATGAGCAGTTCTTC.

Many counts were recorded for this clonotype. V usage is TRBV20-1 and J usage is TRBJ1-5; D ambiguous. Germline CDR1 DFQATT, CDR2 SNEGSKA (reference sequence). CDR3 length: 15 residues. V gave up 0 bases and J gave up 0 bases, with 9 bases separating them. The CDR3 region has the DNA TGCAGTGCTAGAGATTCGGTTTATAGCAATCAGCCCCAGCATTTT. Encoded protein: CSARDSVYSNQPQHF.

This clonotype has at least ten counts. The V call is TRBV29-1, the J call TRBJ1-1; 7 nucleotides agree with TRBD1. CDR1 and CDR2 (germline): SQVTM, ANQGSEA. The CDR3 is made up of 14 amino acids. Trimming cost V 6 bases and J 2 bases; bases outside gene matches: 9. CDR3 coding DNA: TGCAGCGTGTTGACCGGGACAGAAAACACTGAAGCTTTCTTT. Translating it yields CSVLTGTENTEAFF.

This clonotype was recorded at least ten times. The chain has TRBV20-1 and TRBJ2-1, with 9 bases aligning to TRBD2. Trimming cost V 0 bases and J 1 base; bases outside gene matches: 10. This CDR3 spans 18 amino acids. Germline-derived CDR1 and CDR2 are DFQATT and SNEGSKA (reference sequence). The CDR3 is CSARDPRRGGSSYNEQFF. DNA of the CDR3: TGCAGTGCTAGAGATCCGAGGCGGGGGGGCTCTTCCTACAATGAGCAGTTCTTC.

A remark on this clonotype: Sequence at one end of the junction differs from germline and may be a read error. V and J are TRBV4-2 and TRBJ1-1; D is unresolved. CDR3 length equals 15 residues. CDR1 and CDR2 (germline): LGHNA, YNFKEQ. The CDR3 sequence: CVSSPQGRMNTEAFF. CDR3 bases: TGTGTCAGCAGTCCCCAAGGGAGAATGAACACTGAAGCTTTCTTT.

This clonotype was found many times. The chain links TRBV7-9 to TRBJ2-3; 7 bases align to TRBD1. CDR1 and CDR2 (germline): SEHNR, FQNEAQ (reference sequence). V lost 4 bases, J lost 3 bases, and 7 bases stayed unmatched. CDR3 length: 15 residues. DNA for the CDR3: TGTGCCAGCAGCTCACAGGGGCTAGGGACAGATACGCAGTATTTT. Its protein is CASSSQGLGTDTQYF.

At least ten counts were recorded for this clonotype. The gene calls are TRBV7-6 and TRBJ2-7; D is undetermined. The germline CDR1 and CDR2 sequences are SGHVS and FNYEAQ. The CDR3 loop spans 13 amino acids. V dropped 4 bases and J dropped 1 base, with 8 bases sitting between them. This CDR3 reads CASSSSRSYEQYF. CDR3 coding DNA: TGTGCCAGCAGCTCTTCACGGTCCTACGAGCAGTACTTC.

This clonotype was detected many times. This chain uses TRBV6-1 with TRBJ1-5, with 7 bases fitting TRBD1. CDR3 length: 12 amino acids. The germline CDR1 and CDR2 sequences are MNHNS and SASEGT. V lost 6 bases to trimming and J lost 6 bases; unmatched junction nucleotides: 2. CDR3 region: CASRQGTQPQHF. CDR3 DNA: TGTGCCAGCAGACAGGGGACTCAGCCCCAGCATTTT.

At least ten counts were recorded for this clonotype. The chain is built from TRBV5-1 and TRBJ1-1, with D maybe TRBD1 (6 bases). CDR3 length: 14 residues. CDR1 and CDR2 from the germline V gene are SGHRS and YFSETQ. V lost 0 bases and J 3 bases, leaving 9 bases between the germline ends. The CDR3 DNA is TGCGCCAGCAGCTTGGTCGGGGGCGACACTGAAGCTTTCTTT. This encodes CASSLVGGDTEAFF.

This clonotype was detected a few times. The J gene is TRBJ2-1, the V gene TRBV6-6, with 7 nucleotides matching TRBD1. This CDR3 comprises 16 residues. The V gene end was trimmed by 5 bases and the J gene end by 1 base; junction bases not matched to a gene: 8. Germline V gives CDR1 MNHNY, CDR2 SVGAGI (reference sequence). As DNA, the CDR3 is TGTGCCAGCAGTAACCCGACAGGGTCATCCTACAATGAGCAGTTCTTC. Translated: CASSNPTGSSYNEQFF.

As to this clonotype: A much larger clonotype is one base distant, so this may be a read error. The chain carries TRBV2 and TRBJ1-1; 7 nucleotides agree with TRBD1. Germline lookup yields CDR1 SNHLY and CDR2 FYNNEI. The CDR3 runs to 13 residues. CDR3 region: CVSSERGGAEAFF. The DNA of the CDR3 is TGTGTCAGCAGTGAAAGAGGGGGCGCTGAAGCTTTCTTT.

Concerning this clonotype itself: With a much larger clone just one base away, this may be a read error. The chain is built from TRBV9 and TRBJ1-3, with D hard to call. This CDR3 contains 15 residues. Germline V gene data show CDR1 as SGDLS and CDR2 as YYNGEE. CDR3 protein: CAGSVGKGSGNTIYF. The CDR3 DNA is TGTGCCGGCAGCGTAGGGAAAGGGAGTGGAAACACCATATATTTT.

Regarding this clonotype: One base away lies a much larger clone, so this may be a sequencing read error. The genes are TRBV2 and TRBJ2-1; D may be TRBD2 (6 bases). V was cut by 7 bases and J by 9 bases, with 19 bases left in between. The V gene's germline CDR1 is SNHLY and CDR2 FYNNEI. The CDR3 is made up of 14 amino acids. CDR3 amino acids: CASTGLYWASEQFF. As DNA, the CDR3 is TGTGCCAGCACCGGACTATATTGGGCCTCTGAGCAGTTCTTC.

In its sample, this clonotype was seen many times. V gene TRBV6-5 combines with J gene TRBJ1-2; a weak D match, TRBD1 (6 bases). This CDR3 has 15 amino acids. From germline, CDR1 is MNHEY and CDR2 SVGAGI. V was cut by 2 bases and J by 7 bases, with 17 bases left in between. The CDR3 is CASSYGGGRNRGYTF. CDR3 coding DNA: TGTGCCAGCAGTTACGGAGGGGGTAGGAATCGTGGCTACACCTTC.

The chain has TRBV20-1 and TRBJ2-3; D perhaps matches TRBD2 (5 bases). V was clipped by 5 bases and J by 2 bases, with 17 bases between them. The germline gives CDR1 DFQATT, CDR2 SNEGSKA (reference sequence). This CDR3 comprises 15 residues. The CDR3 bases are TGCAGTGCTCCCATCGGCGGGCGACACACAGATACGCAGTATTTT. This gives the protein CSAPIGGRHTDTQYF.

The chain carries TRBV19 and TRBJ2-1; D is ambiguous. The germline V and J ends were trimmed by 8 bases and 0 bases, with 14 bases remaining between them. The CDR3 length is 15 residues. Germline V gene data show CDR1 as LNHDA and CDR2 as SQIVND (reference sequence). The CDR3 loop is CASRKQRSSYNEQFF. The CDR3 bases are TGTGCCAGTCGAAAGCAGAGGAGCTCCTACAATGAGCAGTTCTTC. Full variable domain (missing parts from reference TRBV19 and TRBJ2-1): DGGITQSPKYLFRKEGQNVTLSCEQNLNHDAMYWYRQDPGQGLRLIYYSQIVNDFQKGDIAEGYSVSREKKESFPLTVTSAQKNPTAFYLCASRKQRSSYNEQFFGPGTRLTVL.

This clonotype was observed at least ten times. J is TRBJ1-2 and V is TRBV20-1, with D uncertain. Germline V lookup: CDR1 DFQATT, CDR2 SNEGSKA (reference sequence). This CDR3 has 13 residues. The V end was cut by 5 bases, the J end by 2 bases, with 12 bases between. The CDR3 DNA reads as TGCAGTGCTCGACACGCGGTAAACTATGGCTACACCTTC. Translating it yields CSARHAVNYGYTF.

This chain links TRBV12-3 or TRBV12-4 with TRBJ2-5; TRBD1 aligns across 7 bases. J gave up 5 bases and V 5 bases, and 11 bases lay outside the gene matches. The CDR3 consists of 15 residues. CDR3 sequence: CASSPGTVRYETQYF. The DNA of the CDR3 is TGTGCCAGCAGTCCTGGGACAGTACGGTATGAGACCCAGTACTTC.

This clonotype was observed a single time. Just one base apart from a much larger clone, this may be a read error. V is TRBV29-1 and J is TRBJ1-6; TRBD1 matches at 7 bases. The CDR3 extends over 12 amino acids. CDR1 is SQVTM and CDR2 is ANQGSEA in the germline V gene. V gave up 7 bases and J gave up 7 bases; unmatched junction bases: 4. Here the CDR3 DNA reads TGCAGCGCCGGGACAGCAAATTCACCCCTCCACTTT. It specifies CSAGTANSPLHF.

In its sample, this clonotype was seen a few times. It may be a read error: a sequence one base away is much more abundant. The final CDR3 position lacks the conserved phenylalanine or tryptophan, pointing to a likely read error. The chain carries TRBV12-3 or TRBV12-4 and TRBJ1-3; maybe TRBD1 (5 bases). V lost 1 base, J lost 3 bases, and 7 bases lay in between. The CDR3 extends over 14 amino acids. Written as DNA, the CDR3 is TGTGCCAGCAGTTTAGACAGGATTGGAAACACCATATATCTT. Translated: CASSLDRIGNTIYL.